The clone carrying this T cell receptor (beta chain) was picked up one time. Its antigen is as yet unknown. The V and J ends lost 5 bases and 4 bases, in that order; junction bases with no gene match: 4. The CDR3 consists of 15 residues. Germline CDR1 SNHLY, CDR2 FYNNEI. In the authors' workflow: Because ImmunoSEQ provided only junction sequences with no quality scores, the filtering differed. Only in-frame clones appear in the TCRdb table, and some are missing; sequencing was by immunoSEQ multiplex PCR. For V, J and clone size, that table is used; D and trimming come from the DNA. The sample shows under 1,100,000 clones, about four fifths of them seen only once. The data were obtained in a study of shared clonotypes between healthy human individuals. General study points: Naive subsets, compared against memory subsets, generally had larger estimated richness values. Among non-shared clonotypes, generation probabilities were lower than among those shared by all four donors.

Those who donated were healthy HIV-negative adults, with no recent acute infections or vaccinations reported. The specimen was memory CD4+ T cells from PBMCs. The subset: CD45RA-negative fraction. The gene calls are TRBV2 and TRBJ1-4, with 10 bases identical to TRBD1. This TCR was sampled from a man between 18 and 35 years old in good health. Some clones in this sample may be carry-over from other donors' samples. The CDR3 sequence: CASSPGDRGNEKLFF. Here the CDR3 DNA reads TGTGCCAGCAGTCCGGGGGACAGGGGTAATGAAAAACTGTTTTTT. The entire variable domain, with the rest obtained from reference TRBV2 and TRBJ1-4, is as follows: EPEVTQTPSHQVTQMGQEVILRCVPISNHLYFYWYRQILGQKVEFLVSFYNNEISEKSEIFDDQFSVERPDGSNFTLKIRSTKLEDSAMYFCASSPGDRGNEKLFFGSGTQLSVL.